This T cell receptor beta chain was retrieved from a study of blood T cell repertoires in COVID-19. Germline trimming cut 6 bases from V and 4 bases from J; bases unmatched to any gene: 8. In germline, CDR1 is MNHEY, CDR2 SVGAGI. This CDR3 is 15 amino acids long. The repertoire was sequenced with immunoSEQ multiplex PCR; TCRdb's copy has only in-frame clones and lacks some. Among more than 45,000 clones listed, around 90% were seen once. This TCR came from a woman of 80 years or more with COVID-19, enrolled during active disease. The J gene is TRBJ1-5, the V gene TRBV6-5; TRBD1 agrees at 8 bases. The sequenced sample consisted of peripheral blood. CDR3 amino acids: CASSRGQGVNQPQHF. DNA of the CDR3: TGTGCCAGCAGCCGAGGACAGGGTGTTAATCAGCCCCAGCATTTT.